This T cell receptor (beta chain) was sequenced in a study of metastatic and nonmetastatic thyroid tumors. Study summary: Repertoires from blood and tumor or nodule tissue of malignant and benign thyroid patients were compared.

None of the patients had undergone any treatment ahead of thyroid surgery. General study findings and limits: Compared with benign nodules, malignant thyroid tumors were reported to have significantly higher TCR beta diversity in both blood and tumor.

This clone was seen ten or more times. The target antigen is unknown. Trimming cost V 4 bases and J 1 base, with 13 bases left between them. The CDR3 sequence is 15 residues long. CDR1 and CDR2 (germline): LNHDA, SQIVND (reference sequence). As originally analysed: A distant-metastasis classifier for papillary thyroid cancer was built using CDR3 differences across clinicopathological groups. TCRdb re-analyzed the PCR reads through MiXCR. The V and J calls, along with clone size, are taken from TCRdb and not from the paper's own processing. This table has 15,000 to 20,000 clones, around a third appearing once.

Sequencing was carried out using tumor tissue. The chain carries TRBV19 and TRBJ1-1, with a weak D call TRBD1 (6 bases). The TCR originated in a female donor with papillary thyroid cancer or a benign thyroid nodule (not recorded which). Some clones in this sample may be carry-over from other donors' samples. The CDR3 reads CASSRWGRENTEAFF. The DNA of the CDR3 is TGTGCCAGTAGTAGGTGGGGGCGGGAGAACACTGAAGCTTTCTTT.